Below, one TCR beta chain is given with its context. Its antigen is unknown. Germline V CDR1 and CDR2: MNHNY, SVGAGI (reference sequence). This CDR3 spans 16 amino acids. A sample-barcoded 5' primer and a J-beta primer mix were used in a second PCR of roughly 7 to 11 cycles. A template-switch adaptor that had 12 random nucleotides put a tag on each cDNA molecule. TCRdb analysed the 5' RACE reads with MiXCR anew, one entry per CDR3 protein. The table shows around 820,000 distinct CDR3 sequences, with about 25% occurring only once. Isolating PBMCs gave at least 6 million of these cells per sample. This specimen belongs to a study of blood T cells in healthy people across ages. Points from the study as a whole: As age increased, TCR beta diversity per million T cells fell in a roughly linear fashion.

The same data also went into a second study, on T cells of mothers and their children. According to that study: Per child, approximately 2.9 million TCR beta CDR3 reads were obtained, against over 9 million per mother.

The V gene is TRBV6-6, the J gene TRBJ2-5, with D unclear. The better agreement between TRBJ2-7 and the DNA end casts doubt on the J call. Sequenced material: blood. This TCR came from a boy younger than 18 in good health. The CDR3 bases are TGTGCCAGCAGTCTTTCCCAAATGGACGGTTCCTACGAGCAGTACTTC. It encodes CASSLSQMDGSYEQYF.